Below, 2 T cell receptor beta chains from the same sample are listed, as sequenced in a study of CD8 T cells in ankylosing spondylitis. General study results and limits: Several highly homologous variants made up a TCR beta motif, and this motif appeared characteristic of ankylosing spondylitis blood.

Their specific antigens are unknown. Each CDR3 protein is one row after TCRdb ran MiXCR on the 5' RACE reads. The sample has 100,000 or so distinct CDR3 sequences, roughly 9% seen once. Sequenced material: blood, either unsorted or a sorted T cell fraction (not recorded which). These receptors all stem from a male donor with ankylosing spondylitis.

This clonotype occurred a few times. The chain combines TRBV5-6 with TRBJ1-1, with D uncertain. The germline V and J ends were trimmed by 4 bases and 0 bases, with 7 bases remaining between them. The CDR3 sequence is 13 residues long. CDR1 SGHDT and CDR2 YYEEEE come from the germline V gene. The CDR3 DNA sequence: TGTGCCAGCAGCCCTCAGGTGAACACTGAAGCTTTCTTT. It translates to CASSPQVNTEAFF.

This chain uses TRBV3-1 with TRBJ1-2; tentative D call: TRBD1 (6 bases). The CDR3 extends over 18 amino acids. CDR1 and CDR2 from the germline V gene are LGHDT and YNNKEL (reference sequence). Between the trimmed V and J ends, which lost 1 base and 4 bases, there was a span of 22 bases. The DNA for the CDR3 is TGTGCCAGCAGCCAAGTACCCGGGGGGCGCGAGTATCCCTATGGCTACACCTTC. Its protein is CASSQVPGGREYPYGYTF.